Reported below is one T cell receptor beta chain. Its antigen is unidentified. This sample was taken from a study of Ad26.COV2.S vaccination and SARS-CoV-2 variants. The method was immunoSEQ multiplex PCR; TCRdb's version includes in-frame clones alone and lacks a portion of them. Of a few hundred thousand clones listed, 80% to 90% are singletons. V gave up 6 bases and J gave up 3 bases, with 14 bases separating them. The CDR3 is 15 amino acids. CDR1 and CDR2 (germline): KGHSH, LQKENI. Study-level findings and limits: For non-spike TCRs, breadth in vaccine recipients resembled that in placebo recipients.

Treatment defined: over 15 received Ad26.COV2.S at low or high dose, single or two shots; about 5 received placebo; per-sample allocation not given. Repertoires come from day 63 after the first vaccine or placebo injection. In Boston, the donor was an adult between 18-55 years of age. The sequence was collected from a person between 18 and 60 years old who received the Ad26.COV2.S COVID-19 vaccine or a placebo. The sample was peripheral blood, taken in a trial of Ad26.COV2.S vaccine versus placebo. This chain uses TRBV18 with TRBJ1-4; possible D gene TRBD1, 5 bases. This CDR3 is CASSLSGGSNEKLFF. CDR3 bases: TGTGCCAGCTCCCTGTCCGGGGGTTCTAATGAAAAACTGTTTTTT.